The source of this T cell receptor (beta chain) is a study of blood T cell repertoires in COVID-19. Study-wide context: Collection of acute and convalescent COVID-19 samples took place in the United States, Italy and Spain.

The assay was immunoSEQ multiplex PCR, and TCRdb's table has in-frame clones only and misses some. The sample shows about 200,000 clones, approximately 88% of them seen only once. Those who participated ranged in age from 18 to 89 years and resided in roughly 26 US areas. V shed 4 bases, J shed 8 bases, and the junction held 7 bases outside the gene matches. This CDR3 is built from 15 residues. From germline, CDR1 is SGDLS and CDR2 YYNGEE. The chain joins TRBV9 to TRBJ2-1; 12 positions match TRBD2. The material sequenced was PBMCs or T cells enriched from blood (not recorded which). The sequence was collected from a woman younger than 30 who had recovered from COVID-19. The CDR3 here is CASSPPGTSGHEQFF. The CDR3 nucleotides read TGTGCCAGCAGCCCTCCCGGGACTAGCGGGCATGAGCAGTTCTTC.